This T cell receptor (beta chain) is from a study of regulatory T cells in long-lasting Graves disease (dated by TCRdb to the early 2020s). Broadly, across the study: Newly diagnosed Graves' disease patients had taken antithyroid drugs for less than 3 months. This study used TCR sequencing and RNA sequencing of peripheral blood to compare persistent Graves' disease patients against newly diagnosed Graves' disease patients. The study was conducted in China and was registered as a clinical trial. TCR sequencing covered roughly 13 persistent and approximately 20 newly diagnosed Graves' disease patients, around 35 samples in total. What the research found in general, with its limitations: The study examined only peripheral blood because the primary lesion, thyroid tissue, could not be accessed. As a limitation, the authors acknowledged that the small sample size may reduce accuracy. Persistent patients shared more public clonotypes among themselves (around 3,000) than newly diagnosed patients did (approximately 870). Compared with newly diagnosed patients, persistent Graves' disease patients had lower TCR Shannon entropy and fewer highly expanded clones, which suggests clonal expansion. Sequencing and analysis were restricted to the TCR beta chain.

This clonotype occurred many times. It has no known antigen specificity. No quality values exist for individual bases; no much larger clone is one base distant. Receptors were amplified or captured by multiplex PCR. The run used an Illumina HiSeq 4000. TCR beta libraries were built with iRepertoire HTBI primers and Arm-PCR amplification of CDR3 regions. PCR products were gel purified before sequencing. As for how the authors treated the data: Across samples, some 62 TRBV and 13 to 15 TRBJ segments were identified and used for gene usage analysis of CDR3 amino acid clonotypes. COPE and FqMerger were used to merge the filtered high-quality paired reads into contigs. Contigs were aligned with BLAST to IMGT TRBV, TRBD and TRBJ reference genes, and CDR3 was defined per IMGT. Highly expanded clones were defined as clonotypes with a frequency above 0.1%. Shannon entropy was used to measure repertoire diversity, and the Gini coefficient was used to measure V-J evenness. A clonotype was considered public if more than one individual shared it. The raw public data were reprocessed by TCRdb itself: fastp quality trimming at Q25, MiXCR clonotype calling, in-frame beta chains only. Each record represents a unique CDR3 protein, reported with the most common genes and DNA among its rows. TCRdb, not the authors, supplied the V and J calls. Recorded for this sample are approximately 460,000 distinct CDR3 sequences; over 15% of them occurred a single time. Roughly a tenth of the sample belongs to the ten largest clones.

What this sample's time point label stands for: newly diagnosed GD, antithyroid drugs for less than 3 months. RNA was extracted from PBMCs in TRIzol for both TCR sequencing and RNA sequencing. The diagnosis of Graves' disease followed American Thyroid Association guidelines. Patients were recruited from an endocrinology department in Xi'an, China. Each patient gave about 10 milliliters of peripheral blood, collected in an EDTA anticoagulant tube. Ficoll Paque Plus density gradient separation was used to isolate PBMCs, and no additional T cell sorting was done. An Agilent 2100 Bioanalyzer and agarose gel were used to check RNA quality, while a NanoDrop 2000 measured RNA concentration. The data also belong to a second study, concerning T cells in Graves' hyperthyroidism and ophthalmopathy. Drawing on the second study: Stable Graves' hyperthyroidism was defined as the absence of progression to ophthalmopathy over 18 months of follow-up. Hyperthyroidism patients were newly diagnosed, had a disease duration of under 2 months, and were aged 18 to 65 years. Any patient with an uncontrolled infection, another autoimmune disease, pregnancy or lactation was excluded. Clinical symptoms, serum thyroxine and TRAb, thyroid ultrasound, and orbital computed tomography formed the basis for the diagnoses. For the first round of RT-PCR on the TCR CDR3, the HTBI primer set was used together with the Qiagen OneStep RT-PCR kit. Blood samples also contained most of the expanded thyroid clonotypes (frequency above 0.001), which suggests that blood repertoires may reflect thyroid immune responses. A model built on a 13 V-J signature distinguished ophthalmopathy from stable hyperthyroidism, reaching roughly 88% sensitivity and approximately 83% specificity in cross-validation and 80%/75% in testing. In validation, the model predicted progression to ophthalmopathy a median of 6.5 months before onset, with over 60% sensitivity and almost 75% specificity. To identify TCR V-J signatures that set the groups apart, the researchers used a discovery cohort of about a hundred patients, made up of around 42 with Graves' ophthalmopathy and approximately 57 with stable Graves' hyperthyroidism. An independent validation cohort of under 20 hyperthyroidism patients and about 16 patients who later progressed to ophthalmopathy tested prospective prediction of ophthalmopathy. The 90 to 100 discovery patients were randomly split 7:3 into training and test sets. Thyroid tissue and blood T-cell repertoires from roughly 6 Graves' hyperthyroidism patients were also compared in the study. After sampling, hyperthyroidism patients received methimazole starting at 30 mg daily, and ophthalmopathy patients received high-dose intravenous methylprednisolone. Libraries were constructed in a second round of multiplex PCR, after which size selection and purification were carried out. Libraries were sequenced paired-end with 100 bp reads on an Illumina HiSeq2000. SOAPnuke was used to process the raw data, removing reads that contained adapters or uncalled bases, had a mean Phred below 15, or lacked an exact match to the constant primer or identifier. COPE v1.2.5 was used to merge the high-quality paired reads, and each unique nucleotide sequence was defined as a clonotype. Clonotypes were aligned to IMGT TRBV, TRBD and TRBJ reference segments using MiTCR v1.1. Only V-J combinations with frequency above 0.0001, covering approximately 99% of repertoires, were analysed. The TCS score was defined as F50 (clonal expansion) divided by E x V (chaos), with BLOSUM62-based TCRdist calculated between CDR3 peptides within each V-J. Welch's t-statistics and random forest reduced roughly 540 V-J features to around 14, which were used in a naive Bayes classifier (R e1071). Sample size was not statistically predetermined, and investigators were not blinded to group allocation. According to the paper, TCR Vbeta CDR3 sequencing was carried out on over 130 peripheral blood samples, which came from 40 to 45 ophthalmopathy, fewer than 80 hyperthyroidism and roughly 17 progressor patients.

This specimen was peripheral blood mononuclear cells (PBMCs), taken at new diagnosis, from a patient treated with antithyroid drugs. This receptor was obtained from a woman in her 30s with Graves disease. Donor details come from another sample of the same person, matched by shared clones.

This receptor carries the CDR3 CASGLGHARRNTEAFF. In nucleotide form, the sequence is TGTGCCAGCGGATTGGGACACGCGAGGAGGAACACTGAAGCTTTCTTT. The chain uses TRBV28 and TRBJ1-1; the D gene is perhaps TRBD1, from 6 matching bases. CDR1 MDHEN and CDR2 SYDVKM were looked up in the germline V gene. The CDR3 measures 16 amino acids from cysteine to phenylalanine. CDR3 DNA only is kept here, 48 bases in frame from base 1. The V end loses 8 bases and the J end loses 1 base, and a stretch of 20 bases separates them.